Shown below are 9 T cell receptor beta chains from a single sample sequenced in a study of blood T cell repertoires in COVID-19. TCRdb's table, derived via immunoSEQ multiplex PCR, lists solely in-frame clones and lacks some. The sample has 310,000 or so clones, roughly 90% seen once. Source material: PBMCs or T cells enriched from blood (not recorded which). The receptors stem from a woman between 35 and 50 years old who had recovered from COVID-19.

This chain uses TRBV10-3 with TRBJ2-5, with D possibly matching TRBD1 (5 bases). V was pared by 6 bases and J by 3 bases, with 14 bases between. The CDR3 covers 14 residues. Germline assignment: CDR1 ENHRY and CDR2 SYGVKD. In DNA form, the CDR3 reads TGTGCCATCAGCCGGGTGGGGCCGGAAGAGACCCAGTACTTC. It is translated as CAISRVGPEETQYF.

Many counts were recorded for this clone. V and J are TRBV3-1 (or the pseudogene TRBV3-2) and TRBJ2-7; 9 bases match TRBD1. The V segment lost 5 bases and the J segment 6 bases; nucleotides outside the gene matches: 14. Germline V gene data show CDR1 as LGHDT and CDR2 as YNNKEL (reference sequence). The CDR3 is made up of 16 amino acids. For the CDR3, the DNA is TGTGCCAGCAGCTGGTGGGTTTCCGGGACAGGGCCCGAGCAGTACTTC. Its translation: CASSWWVSGTGPEQYF.

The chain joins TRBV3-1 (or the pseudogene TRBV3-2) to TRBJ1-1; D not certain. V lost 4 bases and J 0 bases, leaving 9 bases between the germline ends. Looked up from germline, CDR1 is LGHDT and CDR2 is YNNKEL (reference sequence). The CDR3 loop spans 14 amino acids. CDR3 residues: CASSLRAVNTEAFF. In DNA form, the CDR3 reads TGTGCCAGCAGCCTGAGGGCAGTGAACACTGAAGCTTTCTTT.

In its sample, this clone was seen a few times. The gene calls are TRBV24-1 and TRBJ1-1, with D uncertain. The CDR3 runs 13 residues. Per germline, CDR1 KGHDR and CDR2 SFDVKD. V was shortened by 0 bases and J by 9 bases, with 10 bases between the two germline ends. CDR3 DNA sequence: TGTGCCACCAGTGATTTGCGGGGTAACAAAGCTTTCTTT. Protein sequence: CATSDLRGNKAFF.

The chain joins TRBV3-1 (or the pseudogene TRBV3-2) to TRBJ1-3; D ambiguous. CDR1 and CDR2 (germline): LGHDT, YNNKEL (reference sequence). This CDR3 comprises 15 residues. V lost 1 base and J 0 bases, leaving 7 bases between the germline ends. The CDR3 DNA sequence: TGTGCCAGCAGCCAAGGGTCCTACTCTGGAAACACCATATATTTT. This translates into CASSQGSYSGNTIYF.

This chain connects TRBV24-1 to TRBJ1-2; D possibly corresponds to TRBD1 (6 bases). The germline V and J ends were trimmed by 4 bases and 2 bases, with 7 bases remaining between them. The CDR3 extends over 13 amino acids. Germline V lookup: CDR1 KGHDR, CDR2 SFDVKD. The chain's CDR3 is CATSDQGNYGYTF. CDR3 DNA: TGTGCCACCAGTGACCAGGGGAACTATGGCTACACCTTC.

Here the CDR3 DNA reads TGTGCCAGCAGCCCAGGGGAAGCCAGTCGCCAAGAGACCCAGTACTTC. Protein sequence: CASSPGEASRQETQYF. The chain joins TRBV11-2 to TRBJ2-5, with D possibly TRBD1 on 6 matching bases. Germline V lookup: CDR1 SGHAT, CDR2 FQNNGV. CDR3 length: 16 amino acids. The germline V and J ends were trimmed by 5 bases and 1 base, with 17 bases remaining between them.

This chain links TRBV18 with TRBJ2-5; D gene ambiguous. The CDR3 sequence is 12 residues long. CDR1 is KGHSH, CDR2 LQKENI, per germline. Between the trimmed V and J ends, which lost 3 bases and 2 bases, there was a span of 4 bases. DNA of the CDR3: TGTGCCAGCTCACCTCGGCAAGAGACCCAGTACTTC. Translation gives CASSPRQETQYF.

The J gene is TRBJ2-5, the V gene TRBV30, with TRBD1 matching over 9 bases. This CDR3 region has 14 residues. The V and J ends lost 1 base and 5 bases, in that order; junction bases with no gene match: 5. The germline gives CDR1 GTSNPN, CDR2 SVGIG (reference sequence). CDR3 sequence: CAWSGGTGTETQYF. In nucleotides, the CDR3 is TGTGCCTGGAGTGGGGGGACAGGGACCGAGACCCAGTACTTC.